The source of this TCR beta chain is a study of cytomegalovirus exposure and HLA in healthy donors. Germline assignment: CDR1 SGHTA and CDR2 FQGNSA. CDR3 length equals 14 residues. The germline V and J ends were trimmed by 0 bases and 1 base, with 6 bases remaining between them. The PCR contained 60 Vbeta and 13 Jbeta primers. Profiled with immunoSEQ multiplex PCR; TCRdb holds only in-frame clones, not every one. The sample lists about 240,000 clones; more than 75% were seen once. This sequence joins TRBV7-2 and TRBJ2-5, with a possible D match to TRBD1 (5 bases). The sample consisted of PBMCs. This TCR came from a woman between 35 and 50 years old in good health and CMV-seropositive. CDR3 DNA sequence: TGTGCCAGCAGCTTAGCAGGGGTCCAAGAGACCCAGTACTTC. This gives the protein CASSLAGVQETQYF.